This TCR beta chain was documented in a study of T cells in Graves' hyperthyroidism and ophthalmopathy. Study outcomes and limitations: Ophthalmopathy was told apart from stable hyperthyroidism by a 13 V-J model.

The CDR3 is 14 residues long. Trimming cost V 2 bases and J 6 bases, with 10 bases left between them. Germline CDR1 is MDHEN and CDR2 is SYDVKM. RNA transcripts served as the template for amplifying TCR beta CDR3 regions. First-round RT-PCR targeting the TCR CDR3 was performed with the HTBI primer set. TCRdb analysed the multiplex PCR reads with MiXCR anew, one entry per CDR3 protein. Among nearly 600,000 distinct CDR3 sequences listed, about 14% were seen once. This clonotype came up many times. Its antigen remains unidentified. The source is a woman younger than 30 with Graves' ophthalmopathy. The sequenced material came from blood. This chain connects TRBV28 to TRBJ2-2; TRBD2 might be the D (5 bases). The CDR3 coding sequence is TGTGCCAGCAGTTTAAGCGGCCCGGCCGGGGAGCTGTTTTTT. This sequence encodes CASSLSGPAGELFF. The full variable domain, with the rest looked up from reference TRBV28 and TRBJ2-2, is DVKVTQSSRYLVKRTGEKVFLECVQDMDHENMFWYRQDPGLGLRLIYFSYDVKMKEKGDIPEGYSVSREKKERFSLILESASTNQTSMYLCASSLSGPAGELFFGEGSRLTVL.